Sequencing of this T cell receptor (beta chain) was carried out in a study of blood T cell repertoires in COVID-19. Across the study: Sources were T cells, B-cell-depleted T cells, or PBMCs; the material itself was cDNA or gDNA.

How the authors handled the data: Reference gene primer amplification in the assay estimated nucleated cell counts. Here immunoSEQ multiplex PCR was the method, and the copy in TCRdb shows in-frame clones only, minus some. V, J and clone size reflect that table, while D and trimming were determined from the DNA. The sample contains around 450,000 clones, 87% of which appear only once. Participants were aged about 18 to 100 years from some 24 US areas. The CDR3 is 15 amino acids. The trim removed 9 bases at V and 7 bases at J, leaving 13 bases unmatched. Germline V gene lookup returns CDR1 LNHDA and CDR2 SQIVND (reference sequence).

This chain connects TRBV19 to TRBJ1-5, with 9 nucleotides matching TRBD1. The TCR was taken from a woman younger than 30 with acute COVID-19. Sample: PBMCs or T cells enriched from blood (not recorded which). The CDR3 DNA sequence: TGTGCCAGCTCCCTGCGGGACAGGGTGGACCAGCCCCAGCATTTT. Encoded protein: CASSLRDRVDQPQHF.